Below, 6 T cell receptor beta chains from the same sample are listed, as sequenced in a study of cytomegalovirus exposure and HLA in healthy donors. Researchers ran the PCR with 60 Vbeta and 13 Jbeta primers. Using immunoSEQ multiplex PCR, the repertoire was profiled, and TCRdb retains in-frame clones only, with some absent. Among approximately 100,000 clones listed, around 73% were seen once. Specimen: PBMCs. All receptors derive from a woman aged 40 to 49 in good health and CMV-seronegative.

The chain's CDR3 is CASSFGGTPGGYTF. CDR3 in DNA: TGTGCCAGCAGTTTCGGCGGGACCCCCGGGGGCTACACCTTC. The genes are TRBV27 and TRBJ1-2; perhaps TRBD1 as D (5 bases). The CDR3 consists of 14 residues. The ends were cut back, 3 bases at V and 8 bases at J, with 16 bases in the middle. CDR1 and CDR2 (germline): MNHEY, SMNVEV (reference sequence).

The chain joins TRBV5-1 to TRBJ1-2; possibly TRBD1 for D (6 bases). This CDR3 is 13 amino acids long. Deletions cut 4 bases from V and 8 bases from J, with 15 bases between. Germline CDR1 and CDR2: SGHRS and YFSETQ. The CDR3 region has the DNA TGCGCCAGCAGCCCCCTCCCGACAGGCGGCTACACCTTC. This sequence encodes CASSPLPTGGYTF.

With respect to this clone: One end of the junction varies from germline; a read error may be responsible. The V and J genes are TRBV2 and TRBJ2-3, with 7 bases that match TRBD1. This CDR3 spans 12 amino acids. The germline gives CDR1 SNHLY, CDR2 FYNNEI. CDR3 in amino acids: CVSGGSVDTQYF. Written as DNA, the CDR3 is TGCGTGTCAGGGGGAAGTGTGGATACGCAGTATTTT.

Note on this clone: The sample holds other DNA sequences that translate to the same CDR3. The chain recombines TRBV18 with TRBJ2-7; TRBD2 aligns across 14 bases. The length of the CDR3 is 15 residues. Trimming at V came to 3 bases and at J to 4 bases, leaving 2 bases not matched to a gene. The germline V gene has CDR1 KGHSH and CDR2 LQKENI. CDR3 protein: CASSPGTSGSYEQYF. In DNA, the CDR3 is TGTGCCAGCTCACCGGGGACTAGCGGGAGTTACGAGCAGTACTTC.

The V and J genes are TRBV19 and TRBJ1-5; D is ambiguous. From germline, CDR1 is LNHDA and CDR2 SQIVND (reference sequence). The ends were cut back, 5 bases at V and 4 bases at J, with 15 bases in the middle. CDR3 length: 15 residues. In DNA, the CDR3 is TGTGCCAGTAGTGATTCCGGGTCTGCTAATCAGCCCCAGCATTTT. This sequence encodes CASSDSGSANQPQHF.

This rearrangement joins TRBV4-1 to TRBJ1-2; tentative D call: TRBD1 (6 bases). Germline V CDR1 and CDR2: MGHRA, YSYEKL. This CDR3 has 19 residues. V lost 3 bases to trimming and J lost 5 bases, with 28 bases between them. CDR3 amino acids: CASSHDSGTNLPGVYGYTF. In DNA form, the CDR3 reads TGCGCCAGCAGCCACGACTCCGGGACAAACCTCCCCGGGGTATATGGCTACACCTTC.